The 3 T cell receptor beta chains in this list originate from one sample, sequenced in a study of T cells in Graves' hyperthyroidism and ophthalmopathy. Amplification targeted TCR beta CDR3 regions from RNA transcripts. Researchers ran a first-round RT-PCR on the TCR CDR3 using the HTBI primer set. TCRdb analysed the multiplex PCR reads with MiXCR anew, one entry per CDR3 protein. In the table there are around 420,000 distinct CDR3 sequences, approximately 14% of which are singletons. The material sequenced was blood. The receptors shown here come from a woman younger than 35 with Graves' hyperthyroidism.

V and J are TRBV4-1 and TRBJ1-2; the match to TRBD1 covers 7 bases. V shed 3 bases, J shed 4 bases, and the junction held 5 bases outside the gene matches. In germline, CDR1 is MGHRA, CDR2 YSYEKL. The CDR3 extends over 14 amino acids. The CDR3 nucleotides read TGCGCCAGCAGCCACCCGACAGGGAGCTATGGCTACACCTTC. Translating it yields CASSHPTGSYGYTF.

In its sample, this clonotype was seen many times. The chain joins TRBV2 to TRBJ2-7; maybe TRBD2 (6 bases). The V gene's germline CDR1 is SNHLY and CDR2 FYNNEI. With 7 bases removed from V and 6 bases from J, the gap between germline ends came to 22 bases. There are 15 residues in the CDR3. The CDR3 loop reads CASITNGQLGGEQYF. DNA of the CDR3: TGTGCCAGCATCACAAACGGGCAACTGGGGGGCGAGCAGTACTTC. Variable domain in full (rest from reference TRBV2 and TRBJ2-7): EPEVTQTPSHQVTQMGQEVILRCVPISNHLYFYWYRQILGQKVEFLVSFYNNEISEKSEIFDDQFSVERPDGSNFTLKIRSTKLEDSAMYFCASITNGQLGGEQYFGPGTRLTVT.

This clonotype was seen many times. The V gene is TRBV7-3, the J gene TRBJ1-6; 7 positions match TRBD1. The V gene's germline CDR1 is SGHTA and CDR2 FQGTGA. The junction had 5 bases not matched to a gene; V was cut back by 5 bases and J by 7 bases. The CDR3 consists of 14 residues. Written as DNA, the CDR3 is TGTGCCAGCAGCCCCGGGGGACAGAATTCACCCCTCCACTTT. Protein product: CASSPGGQNSPLHF.